This T cell receptor beta chain was sequenced during a study of blood T cell repertoires in COVID-19. Whole-study context: Whether acute or convalescent, the COVID-19 samples came from the United States, Italy and Spain. PBMCs, B-cell-depleted T cells, or T cells were the source of the cDNA or gDNA that made up the material.

The assay was immunoSEQ multiplex PCR, and TCRdb's table has in-frame clones only and misses some. The data show around 500,000 clones, 70% to 90% seen once. Sequenced material: peripheral blood. The clonotype comes from a human donor in a cohort sampled during active COVID-19.

DNA of the CDR3: TGTGCCAGTAGTATATCTCCTAGCGGGGCCGACTACGAGCAGTACTTC. This translates into CASSISPSGADYEQYF. The gene calls are TRBV19 and TRBJ2-7; the match to TRBD2 covers 9 bases. Germline trimming cut 2 bases from V and 3 bases from J; bases unmatched to any gene: 8. The germline V gene encodes CDR1 LNHDA and CDR2 SQIVND (reference sequence). This CDR3 has 16 amino acids.